Described below is a single T cell receptor beta chain sequence and its context. Its antigen is undetermined. CDR3 size: 15 residues. Germline CDR1 and CDR2: MDHEN and SYDVKM. With 5 bases removed from V and 5 bases from J, the gap between germline ends came to 18 bases. The data originate from a study of cytomegalovirus exposure and HLA in healthy donors. Study-wide findings and caveats: TCR beta chains numbering more than 150 were designated cytomegalovirus-associated.

60 Vbeta and 13 Jbeta primers were used in PCR. Repertoires were generated with immunoSEQ multiplex PCR, while TCRdb's copy carries only in-frame clones and drops some. This sample carries 68,000 or so clones, 80% of them seen once, and the ten largest clones take about 4.5%. The chain combines TRBV28 with TRBJ1-1; D might be TRBD1 (6 bases). This clonotype was sampled from a woman aged 25 to 39 in good health and CMV-seronegative. The sequencing input was PBMCs. CDR3 in amino acids: CASSTLTGLGTEAFF. CDR3 in DNA: TGTGCCAGCAGTACCTTGACAGGTTTGGGGACTGAAGCTTTCTTT.